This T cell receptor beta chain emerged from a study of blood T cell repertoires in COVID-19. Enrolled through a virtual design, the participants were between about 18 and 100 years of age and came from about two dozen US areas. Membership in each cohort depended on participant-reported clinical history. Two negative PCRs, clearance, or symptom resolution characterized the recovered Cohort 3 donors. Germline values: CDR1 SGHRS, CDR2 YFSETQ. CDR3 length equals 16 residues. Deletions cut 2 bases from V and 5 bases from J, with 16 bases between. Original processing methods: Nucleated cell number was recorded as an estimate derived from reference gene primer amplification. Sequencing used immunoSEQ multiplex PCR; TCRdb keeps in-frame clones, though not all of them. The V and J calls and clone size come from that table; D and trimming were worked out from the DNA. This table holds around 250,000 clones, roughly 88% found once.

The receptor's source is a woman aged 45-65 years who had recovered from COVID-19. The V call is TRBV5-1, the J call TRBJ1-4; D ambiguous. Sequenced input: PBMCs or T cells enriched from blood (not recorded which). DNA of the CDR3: TGCGCCAGCAGCTTTTTTAGCGCGGCAGAAAATGAAAAACTGTTTTTT. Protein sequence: CASSFFSAAENEKLFF.